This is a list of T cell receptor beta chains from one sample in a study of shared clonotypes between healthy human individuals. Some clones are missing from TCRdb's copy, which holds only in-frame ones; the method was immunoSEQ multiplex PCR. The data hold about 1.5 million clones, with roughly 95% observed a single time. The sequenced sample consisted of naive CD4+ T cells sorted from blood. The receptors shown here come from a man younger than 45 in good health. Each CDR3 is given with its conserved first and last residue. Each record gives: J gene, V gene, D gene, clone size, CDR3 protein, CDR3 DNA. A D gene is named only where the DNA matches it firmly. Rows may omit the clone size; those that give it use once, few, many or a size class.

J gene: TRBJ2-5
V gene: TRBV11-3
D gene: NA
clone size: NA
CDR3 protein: CASSLTMYQETQYF
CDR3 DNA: TGTGCCAGCAGCTTAACCATGTACCAAGAGACCCAGTACTTC

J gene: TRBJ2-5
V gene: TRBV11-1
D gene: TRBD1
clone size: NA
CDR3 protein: CASSPGTEETQYF
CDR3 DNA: TGTGCCAGCAGCCCGGGGACAGAAGAGACCCAGTACTTC

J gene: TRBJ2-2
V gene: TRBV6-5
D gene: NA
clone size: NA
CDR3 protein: CASRRWREGGELFF
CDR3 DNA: TGTGCCAGCAGGCGGTGGAGGGAAGGCGGGGAGCTGTTTTTT

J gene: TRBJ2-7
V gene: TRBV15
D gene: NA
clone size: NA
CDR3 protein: CATSRDLGSSYEQYF
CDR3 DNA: TGTGCCACCAGCAGAGATCTGGGGAGCTCCTACGAGCAGTACTTC

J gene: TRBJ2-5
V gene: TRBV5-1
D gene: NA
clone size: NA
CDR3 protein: CASSQRAGQETQYF
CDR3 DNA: TGCGCCAGCAGCCAACGGGCAGGTCAAGAGACCCAGTACTTC

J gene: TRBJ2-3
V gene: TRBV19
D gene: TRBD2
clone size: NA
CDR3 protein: CASSIDLGLGTDTQYF
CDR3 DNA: TGTGCCAGTAGTATAGATCTTGGACTAGGCACAGATACGCAGTATTTT

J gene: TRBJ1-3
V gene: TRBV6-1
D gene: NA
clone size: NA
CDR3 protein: CASRRTERIHTIYF
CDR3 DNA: TGTGCCAGCAGGAGGACGGAACGGATCCACACCATATATTTT

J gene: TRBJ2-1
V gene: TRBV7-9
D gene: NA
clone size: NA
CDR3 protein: CASSWSGTNNEQFF
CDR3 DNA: TGTGCCAGCAGCTGGTCCGGGACCAACAATGAGCAGTTCTTC

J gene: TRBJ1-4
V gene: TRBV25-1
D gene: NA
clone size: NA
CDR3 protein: CASSEGGGGDEKLFF
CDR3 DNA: TGTGCCAGCAGTGAAGGGGGTGGGGGCGATGAAAAACTGTTTTTT

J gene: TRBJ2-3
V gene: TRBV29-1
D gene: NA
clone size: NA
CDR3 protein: CSGLVGTQYF
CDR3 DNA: TGCAGCGGACTAGTAGGTACGCAGTATTTT

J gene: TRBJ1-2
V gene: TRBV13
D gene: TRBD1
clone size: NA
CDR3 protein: CASSHGQGGYGYTF
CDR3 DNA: TGTGCCAGCAGCCACGGACAGGGCGGCTATGGCTACACCTTC

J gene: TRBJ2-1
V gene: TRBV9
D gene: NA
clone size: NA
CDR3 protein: CASSVRPANEQFF
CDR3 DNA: TGTGCCAGCAGCGTTAGGCCGGCCAATGAGCAGTTCTTC

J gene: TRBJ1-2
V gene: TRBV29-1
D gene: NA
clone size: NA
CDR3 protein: CSVDYRAGYTF
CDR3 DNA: TGCAGCGTTGACTACAGGGCCGGCTACACCTTC

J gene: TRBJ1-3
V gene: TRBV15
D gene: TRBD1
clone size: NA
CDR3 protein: CATSGDRGAGNTIYF
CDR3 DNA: TGTGCCACCAGCGGCGACAGGGGCGCTGGAAACACCATATATTTT

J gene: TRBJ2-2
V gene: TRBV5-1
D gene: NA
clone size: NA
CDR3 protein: CASSLLEDGTGELFF
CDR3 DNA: TGCGCCAGCAGCTTGCTTGAAGATGGCACCGGGGAGCTGTTTTTT

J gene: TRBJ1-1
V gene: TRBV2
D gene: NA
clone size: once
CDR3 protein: CASRTDGNTEAFF
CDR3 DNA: TGTGCCAGCAGAACGGACGGAAACACTGAAGCTTTCTTT

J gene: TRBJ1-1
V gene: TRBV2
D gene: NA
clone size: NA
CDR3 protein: CASRGLGPPTEAFF
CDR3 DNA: TGTGCCAGCAGGGGACTAGGACCCCCCACTGAAGCTTTCTTT

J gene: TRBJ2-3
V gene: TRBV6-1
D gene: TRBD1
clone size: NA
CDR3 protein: CASFPGEGATDTQYF
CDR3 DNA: TGTGCCAGTTTCCCGGGTGAGGGGGCTACAGATACGCAGTATTTT

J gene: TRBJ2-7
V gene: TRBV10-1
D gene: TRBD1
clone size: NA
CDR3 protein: CASSPGTGNEQYF
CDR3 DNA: TGCGCCAGCAGTCCAGGGACAGGGAACGAGCAGTACTTC

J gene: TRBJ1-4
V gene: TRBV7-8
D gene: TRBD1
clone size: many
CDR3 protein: CASRATTGENEKLFF
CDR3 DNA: TGTGCCAGCAGGGCCACGACAGGGGAGAATGAAAAACTGTTTTTT

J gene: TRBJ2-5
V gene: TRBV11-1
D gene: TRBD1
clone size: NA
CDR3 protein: CASSLDRDRTQETQYF
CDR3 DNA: TGTGCCAGCAGCTTAGATCGGGACAGAACACAAGAGACCCAGTACTTC

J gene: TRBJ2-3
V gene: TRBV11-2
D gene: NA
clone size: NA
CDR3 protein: CASSLGPSASTDTQYF
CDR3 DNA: TGTGCCAGCAGCTTAGGACCTAGCGCGAGCACAGATACGCAGTATTTT

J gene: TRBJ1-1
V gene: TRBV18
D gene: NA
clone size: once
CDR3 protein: CASSPTVPILTRNTEAFF
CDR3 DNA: TGTGCCAGCTCACCTACCGTACCGATCTTGACGAGGAACACTGAAGCTTTCTTT

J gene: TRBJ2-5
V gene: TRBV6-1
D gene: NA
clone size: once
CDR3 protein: CASSELWGGETQYF
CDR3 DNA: TGTGCCAGCAGTGAACTTTGGGGAGGAGAGACCCAGTACTTC

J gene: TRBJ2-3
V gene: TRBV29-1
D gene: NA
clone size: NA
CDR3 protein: CSVVISGVITDTQYF
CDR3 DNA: TGCAGCGTTGTTATTTCGGGAGTTATCACAGATACGCAGTATTTT

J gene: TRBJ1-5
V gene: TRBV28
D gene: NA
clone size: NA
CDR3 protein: CASSRNGPGHQPQHF
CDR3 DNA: TGTGCCAGCAGTCGGAACGGGCCCGGTCATCAGCCCCAGCATTTT

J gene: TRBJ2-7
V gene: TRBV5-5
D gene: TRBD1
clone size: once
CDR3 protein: CASSTTGTGHYEQYF
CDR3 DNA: TGTGCCAGCAGCACGACCGGGACAGGGCACTACGAGCAGTACTTC

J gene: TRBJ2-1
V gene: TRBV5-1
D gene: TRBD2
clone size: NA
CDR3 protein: CASIATGGSWNEQFF
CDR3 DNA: TGCGCCAGCATCGCGACGGGAGGCTCTTGGAATGAGCAGTTCTTC

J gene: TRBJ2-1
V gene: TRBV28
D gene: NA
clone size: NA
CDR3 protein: CASKGSGTYNEQFF
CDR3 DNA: TGTGCCAGCAAAGGTAGCGGAACGTACAATGAGCAGTTCTTC

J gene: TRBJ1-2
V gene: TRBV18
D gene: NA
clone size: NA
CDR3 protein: CASSPRDNTYGYTF
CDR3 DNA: TGTGCCAGCTCACCACGGGACAACACCTATGGCTACACCTTC

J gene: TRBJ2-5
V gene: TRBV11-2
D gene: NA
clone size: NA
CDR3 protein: CASSVFTQWGPGAGETQYF
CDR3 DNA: TGTGCCAGCAGTGTATTTACACAATGGGGGCCGGGGGCCGGGGAGACCCAGTACTTC

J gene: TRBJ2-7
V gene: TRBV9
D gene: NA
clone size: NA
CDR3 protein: CASSPLGGNYEQYF
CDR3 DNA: TGTGCCAGCAGCCCCCTGGGAGGTAACTACGAGCAGTACTTC

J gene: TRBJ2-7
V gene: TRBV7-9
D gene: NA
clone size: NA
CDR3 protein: CASGRGAGYEQYF
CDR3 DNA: TGTGCCAGCGGAAGAGGGGCCGGCTACGAGCAGTACTTC